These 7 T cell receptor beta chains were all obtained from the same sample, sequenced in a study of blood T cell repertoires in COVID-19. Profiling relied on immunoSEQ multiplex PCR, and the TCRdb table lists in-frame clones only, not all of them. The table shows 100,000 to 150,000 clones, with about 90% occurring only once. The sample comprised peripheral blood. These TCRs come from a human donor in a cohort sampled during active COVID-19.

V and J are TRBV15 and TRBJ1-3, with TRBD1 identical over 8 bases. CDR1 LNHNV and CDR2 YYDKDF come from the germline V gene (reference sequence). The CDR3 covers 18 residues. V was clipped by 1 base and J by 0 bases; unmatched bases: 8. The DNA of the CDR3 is TGTGCCACCAGCAGAGTAAGGACAGGGTCCGGCTCTGGAAACACCATATATTTT. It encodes CATSRVRTGSGSGNTIYF.

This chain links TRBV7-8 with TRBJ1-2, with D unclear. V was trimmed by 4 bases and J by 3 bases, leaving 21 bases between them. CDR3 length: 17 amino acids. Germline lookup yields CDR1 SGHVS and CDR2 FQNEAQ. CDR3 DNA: TGTGCCAGCAGCTCAGCCCTAACGATTTACTCGCACTATGGCTACACCTTC. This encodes CASSSALTIYSHYGYTF.

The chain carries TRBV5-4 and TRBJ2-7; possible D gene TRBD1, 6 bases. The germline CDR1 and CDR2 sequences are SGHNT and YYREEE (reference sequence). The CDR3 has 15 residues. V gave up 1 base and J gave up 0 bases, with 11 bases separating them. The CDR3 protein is CASSLTQGSSYEQYF. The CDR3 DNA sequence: TGTGCCAGCAGCTTGACCCAGGGGAGCTCCTACGAGCAGTACTTC.

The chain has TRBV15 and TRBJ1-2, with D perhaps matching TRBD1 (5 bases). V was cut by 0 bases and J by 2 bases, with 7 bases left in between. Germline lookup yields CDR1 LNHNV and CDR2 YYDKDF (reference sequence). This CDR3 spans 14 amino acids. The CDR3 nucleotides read TGTGCCACCAGCAGAGATGGGGGGAACTATGGCTACACCTTC. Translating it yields CATSRDGGNYGYTF.

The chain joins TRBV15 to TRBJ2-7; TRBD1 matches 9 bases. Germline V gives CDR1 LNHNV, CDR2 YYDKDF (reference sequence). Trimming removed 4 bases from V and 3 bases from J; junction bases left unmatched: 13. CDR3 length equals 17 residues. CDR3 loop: CATSTNLRDRAVYEQYF. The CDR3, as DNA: TGTGCCACCAGCACCAATCTCCGGGACAGGGCCGTCTACGAGCAGTACTTC.

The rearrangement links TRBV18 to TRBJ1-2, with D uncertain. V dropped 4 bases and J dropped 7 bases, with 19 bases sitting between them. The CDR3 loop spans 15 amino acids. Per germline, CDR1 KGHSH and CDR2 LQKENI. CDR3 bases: TGTGCCAGCTCACGACGGGATGAGAGGGCCTTTGGCTACACCTTC. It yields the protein CASSRRDERAFGYTF. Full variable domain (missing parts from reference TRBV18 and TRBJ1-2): NAGVMQNPRHLVRRRGQEARLRCSPMKGHSHVYWYRQLPEEGLKFMVYLQKENIIDESGMPKERFSAEFPKEGPSILRIQQVVRGDSAAYFCASSRRDERAFGYTFGSGTRLTVV.

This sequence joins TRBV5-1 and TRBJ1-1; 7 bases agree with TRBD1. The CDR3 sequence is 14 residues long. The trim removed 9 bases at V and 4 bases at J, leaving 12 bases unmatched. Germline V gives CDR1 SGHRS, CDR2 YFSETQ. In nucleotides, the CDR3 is TGCGCCACCGCCCAGGGGGAGATGGTCACTGAAGCTTTCTTT. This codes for CATAQGEMVTEAFF.